This T cell receptor beta chain was profiled in a study of cytomegalovirus exposure and HLA in healthy donors. As for the study in general: Membership in the Caucasian-associated ancestry cluster was found for about 80% of fewer than 450 genotyped donors. Study observations and caveats: Cytomegalovirus-associated status was assigned to some 160 TCR beta chains.

The germline V and J ends were trimmed by 6 bases and 4 bases, with 20 bases remaining between them. The CDR3 runs 16 residues. CDR1 is SGHRS, CDR2 YFSETQ, per germline. On this clone: What it binds is unknown.

13 Jbeta primers and 60 Vbeta primers were used for the PCR. Profiling relied on immunoSEQ multiplex PCR, and the TCRdb table lists in-frame clones only, not all of them. This sample has roughly 100,000 clones, with over 75% found just once. Sample: PBMCs. This TCR was sampled from a female donor in good health and CMV-seropositive. This sequence joins TRBV5-1 and TRBJ2-1, with D maybe TRBD2 (6 bases). The CDR3 sequence: CASTRGLAEIYNEQFF. The CDR3 region has the DNA TGCGCCAGCACGCGCGGGTTAGCGGAGATTTACAATGAGCAGTTCTTC.